This is a list of T cell receptor beta chains from one sample in a study of T-cell reconstitution after alpha-beta-depleted transplantation in children. One entry per CDR3 protein results from TCRdb running MiXCR on the PCR reads. Seen here are hundreds of thousands of distinct CDR3 sequences, under 9.5% observed once, and the top ten hold 6.3%. The material was PBMCs, mostly from graft donor cells, obtained 180 days after TCRalphabeta/CD19-depleted stem cell transplant. These receptors all stem from a male patient aged 10-17 years who had a stem cell transplant for acute lymphoblastic leukemia, so the T cells may come from the graft donor. The CDR3 runs from the conserved cysteine through the conserved F or W. A D gene is named only where the DNA matches it firmly. Size is stated for part of the rows, as once, few or many counts, or as a class when the clone is expanded.

TRBJ2-1 | TRBV7-9 | - | many | CASSLGSPGFF | TGTGCCAGCAGCTTAGGGTCCCCAGGGTTCTTC
TRBJ1-1 | TRBV11-1 | TRBD1 | many | CASSPPGQGTEAFF | TGTGCCAGCAGCCCTCCGGGACAGGGCACTGAAGCTTTCTTT
TRBJ1-5 | TRBV7-2 | - | many | CASSLKGDIAKPQHF | TGTGCCAGCAGCTTAAAAGGGGACATCGCAAAGCCCCAGCATTTT
TRBJ2-6 | TRBV11-1 | TRBD1 | few | CASSLERLGQGGRANVLTF | TGTGCCAGCAGCTTAGAGCGCCTCGGACAGGGCGGGCGCGCCAACGTCCTGACTTTC
TRBJ1-6 | TRBV13 | - | many | CASSSQGFSPLHF | TGTGCCAGCAGCTCCCAGGGTTTTTCACCCCTCCACTTT
TRBJ2-7 | TRBV7-2 | - | - | CASSPGPHMSYEQYF | TGTGCCAGCAGCCCGGGACCGCATATGTCCTACGAGCAGTACTTC
TRBJ2-3 | TRBV18 | TRBD1 | few | CASSPTGGADTQYF | TGTGCCAGCTCACCGACAGGGGGCGCGGATACGCAGTATTTT
TRBJ2-5 | TRBV6-2/TRBV6-3 | - | many | CASSYGDRLKTQYF | TGTGCCAGCAGTTACGGGGACCGCCTGAAGACCCAGTACTTC
TRBJ2-7 | TRBV14 | TRBD1 | many | CASSQVADRGYYSGYWQYF | TGTGCCAGCAGCCAAGTCGCCGACAGGGGGTACTATAGCGGTTACTGGCAGTACTTC
TRBJ1-1 | TRBV29-1 | - | many | CSVEKGNEAFF | TGCAGCGTTGAAAAGGGGAATGAAGCTTTCTTT
TRBJ2-3 | TRBV29-1 | TRBD1 | many | CSVEDRNRGGTQYF | TGCAGCGTTGAAGATCGGAACAGGGGTGGTACGCAGTATTTT
TRBJ2-2 | TRBV7-2 | TRBD2 | many | CASDRVAGTNTGELFF | TGTGCCTCGGATAGGGTAGCGGGAACGAACACCGGGGAGCTGTTTTTT
TRBJ2-2 | TRBV29-1 | TRBD2 | many | CSVSGTSGRGTGELFF | TGCAGCGTCTCCGGGACTAGCGGGAGAGGTACCGGGGAGCTGTTTTTT
TRBJ1-5 | TRBV20-1 | TRBD1 | - | CSARGDRGRTPSNQPQHF | TGCAGTGCTAGAGGGGACAGGGGGCGAACACCTAGCAATCAGCCCCAGCATTTT
TRBJ2-1 | TRBV9 | - | many | CASSTHLVGLSVPYNEQFF | TGTGCCAGCAGCACCCACCTGGTGGGACTTAGCGTCCCCTACAATGAGCAGTTCTTC
TRBJ2-1 | TRBV24-1 | - | many | CATSDFSYRENEQFF | TGTGCCACCAGTGATTTTTCGTACAGGGAAAATGAGCAGTTCTTC
TRBJ1-2 | TRBV5-1 | - | many | CASSLGSYGYTF | TGCGCCAGCAGCTTGGGGTCCTATGGCTACACCTTC
TRBJ2-1 | TRBV10-1 | - | - | CASSETSSYNEQFF | TGCGCCAGCAGTGAAACAAGCTCCTACAATGAGCAGTTCTTC
TRBJ2-7 | TRBV29-1 | TRBD2 | many | CSVEGLARNEQYF | TGCAGCGTTGAGGGACTAGCTAGAAACGAGCAGTACTTC
TRBJ1-2 | TRBV5-1 | - | - | CASSREQGPSYGYTF | TGCGCCAGCAGCAGAGAGCAGGGACCCTCCTATGGCTACACCTTC
TRBJ2-7 | TRBV18 | - | few | CASSPPQGQESYEQYF | TGTGCCAGCTCACCACCCCAGGGGCAAGAGTCCTACGAGCAGTACTTC
TRBJ2-7 | TRBV15 | TRBD1 | many | CATSGRQGNYEQYF | TGTGCCACCAGCGGTAGACAGGGGAACTACGAGCAGTACTTC
TRBJ2-7 | TRBV9 | TRBD1 | many | CASSVGSRGLWEQYF | TGTGCCAGCAGCGTAGGGTCCAGGGGGCTGTGGGAGCAGTACTTC
TRBJ2-5 | TRBV27 | - | many | CASSLSVTGNRETQYF | TGTGCCAGCAGTTTATCAGTAACAGGGAATCGAGAGACCCAGTACTTC
TRBJ2-2 | TRBV9 | TRBD1 | many | CASSVSGQGNTGELFF | TGTGCCAGCAGCGTATCGGGACAGGGGAACACCGGGGAGCTGTTTTTT
TRBJ2-2 | TRBV12-3/TRBV12-4 | - | many | CASSARDGNTGELFF | TGTGCCAGCAGTGCGCGGGACGGGAACACCGGGGAGCTGTTTTTT
TRBJ2-7 | TRBV18 | - | many | CASRRFSATRSEQYF | TGTGCCAGCCGCAGGTTCTCCGCGACTAGGAGCGAGCAGTACTTC